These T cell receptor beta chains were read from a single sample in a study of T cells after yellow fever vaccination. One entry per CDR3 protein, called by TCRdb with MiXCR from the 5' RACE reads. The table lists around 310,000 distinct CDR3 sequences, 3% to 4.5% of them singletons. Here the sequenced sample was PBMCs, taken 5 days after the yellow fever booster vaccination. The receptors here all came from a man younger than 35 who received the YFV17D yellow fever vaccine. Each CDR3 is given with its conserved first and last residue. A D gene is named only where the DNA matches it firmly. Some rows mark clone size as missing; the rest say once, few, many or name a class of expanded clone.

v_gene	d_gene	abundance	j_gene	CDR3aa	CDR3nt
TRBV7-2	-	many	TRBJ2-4	CASSTEGQSIQYF	TGTGCCAGCAGCACCGAAGGGCAGAGCATTCAGTACTTC
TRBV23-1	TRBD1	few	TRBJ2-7	CASSQSGQGRHF	TGCGCCAGCAGTCAATCGGGACAGGGAAGGCACTTC
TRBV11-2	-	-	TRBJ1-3	CASSSWGIPGNTIYF	TGTGCCAGCAGCTCCTGGGGGATACCCGGAAACACCATATATTTT
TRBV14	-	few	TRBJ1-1	CASSQVQPGQAMNTEAFF	TGTGCCAGCAGCCAAGTACAACCGGGACAAGCCATGAACACTGAAGCTTTCTTT
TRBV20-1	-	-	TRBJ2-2	CSARNYGTPNTGELFF	TGCAGTGCTAGGAATTACGGGACACCGAACACCGGGGAGCTGTTTTTT
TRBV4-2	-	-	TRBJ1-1	CASSQGVQMNTEAFF	TGTGCCAGCAGCCAAGGAGTGCAGATGAACACTGAAGCTTTCTTT
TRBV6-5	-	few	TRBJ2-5	CASSSSFPGLGETQYF	TGTGCCAGCAGTTCCTCTTTCCCAGGGTTGGGGGAGACCCAGTACTTC
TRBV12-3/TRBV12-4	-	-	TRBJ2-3	CASRPTGTDTQYF	TGTGCCAGCCGACCCACCGGGACAGATACGCAGTATTTT
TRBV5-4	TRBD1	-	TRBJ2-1	CASSIDRGDEQFF	TGTGCCAGCAGCATTGACAGGGGGGATGAGCAGTTCTTC
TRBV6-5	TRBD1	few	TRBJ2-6	CASSYQQGSGANVLTF	TGTGCCAGCAGTTACCAACAGGGGTCTGGGGCCAACGTCCTGACTTTC
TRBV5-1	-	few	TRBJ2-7	CASSRSGTYEQYF	TGCGCCAGCAGCCGTAGCGGTACCTACGAGCAGTACTTC
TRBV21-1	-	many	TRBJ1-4	CAIPGPGSEKLFF	TGTGCCATACCGGGACCCGGGAGTGAAAAACTGTTTTTT
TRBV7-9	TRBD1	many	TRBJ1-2	CASSLVGDSYYGYTF	TGTGCCAGCAGCTTAGTAGGGGACAGCTACTATGGCTACACCTTC
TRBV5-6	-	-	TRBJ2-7	CASSNRWAGAF	TGTGCCAGCAGCAACCGGTGGGCGGGGGCGTTC
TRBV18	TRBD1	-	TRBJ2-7	CASSPPLTGSEQYF	TGTGCCAGCTCACCACCACTGACAGGGAGCGAGCAGTACTTC
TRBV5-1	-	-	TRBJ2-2	CASSLTASGELFF	TGCGCCAGCAGCTTGACAGCTTCCGGGGAGCTGTTTTTT
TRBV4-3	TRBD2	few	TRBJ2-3	CASSQEVLAGVLGDTQYF	TGCGCCAGCAGCCAAGAGGTCCTAGCGGGAGTCCTCGGCGATACGCAGTATTTT
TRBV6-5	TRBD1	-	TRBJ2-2	CASSYGQGVTGELFF	TGTGCCAGCAGTTACGGACAGGGGGTCACCGGGGAGCTGTTTTTT
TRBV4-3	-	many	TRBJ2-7	CASSQGEFGYEQYF	TGCGCCAGCAGCCAAGGAGAGTTCGGATACGAGCAGTACTTC
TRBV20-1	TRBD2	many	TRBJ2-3	CSARDRVGGYTDTQYF	TGCAGTGCTAGAGATCGTGTCGGGGGGTACACAGATACGCAGTATTTT
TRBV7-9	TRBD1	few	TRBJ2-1	CASIPWDRALGQFF	TGTGCCAGCATCCCTTGGGACAGAGCCCTCGGGCAGTTCTTC
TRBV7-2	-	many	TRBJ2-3	CASSLQFGDTQYF	TGTGCCAGCAGCTTGCAGTTCGGAGATACGCAGTATTTT
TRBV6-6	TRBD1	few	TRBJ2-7	CASRAGQGLYEQYF	TGTGCCTCGCGGGCGGGACAGGGTCTATACGAGCAGTACTTC
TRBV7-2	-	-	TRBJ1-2	CASSFSGPFYGYTF	TGTGCCAGCAGCTTCAGCGGGCCCTTCTATGGCTACACCTTC
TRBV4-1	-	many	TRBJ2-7	CASSQGLLSYEQYF	TGCGCCAGCAGCCAAGGGCTCCTCTCCTACGAGCAGTACTTC
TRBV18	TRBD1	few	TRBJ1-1	CASRTGVDTEAFF	TGTGCCAGTCGGACAGGGGTAGACACTGAAGCTTTCTTT
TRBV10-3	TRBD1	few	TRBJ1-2	CAISETPGQGRGGYTF	TGTGCCATCAGTGAGACACCGGGACAGGGGAGAGGAGGCTACACCTTC
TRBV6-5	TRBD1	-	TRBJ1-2	CASSGTGLREGYTF	TGTGCCAGCAGCGGGACAGGGCTCAGAGAGGGCTACACCTTC
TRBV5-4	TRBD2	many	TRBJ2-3	CASMTRAPISGGSTDTQYF	TGTGCCAGCATGACAAGAGCCCCCATTAGCGGGGGTAGCACAGATACGCAGTATTTT
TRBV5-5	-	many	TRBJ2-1	CASSLGAGSSSYNEQFF	TGTGCCAGCAGCTTGGGGGCAGGGAGTAGTTCCTACAATGAGCAGTTCTTC
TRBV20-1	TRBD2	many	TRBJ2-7	CSTPAPLAGGEEQYF	TGCAGTACCCCAGCCCCCCTAGCGGGGGGAGAGGAGCAGTACTTC
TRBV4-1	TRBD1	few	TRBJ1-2	CASGDRDIDGYTF	TGCGCCAGCGGGGACAGGGACATCGATGGCTACACCTTC
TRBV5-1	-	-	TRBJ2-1	CASSLEGPNSYNEQFF	TGCGCCAGCAGCTTGGAGGGGCCCAACTCCTACAATGAGCAGTTCTTC
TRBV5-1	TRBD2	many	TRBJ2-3	CASRSLAGSTDTQYF	TGCGCCAGCAGGTCGTTAGCGGGGAGCACAGATACGCAGTATTTT
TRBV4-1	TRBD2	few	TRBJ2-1	CASSPPGLAGGPQFF	TGCGCCAGCAGCCCCCCCGGACTAGCGGGGGGGCCTCAGTTCTTC
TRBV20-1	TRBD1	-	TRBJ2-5	CSATHRDRQQETQYF	TGCAGTGCTACCCACCGGGACAGGCAGCAAGAGACCCAGTACTTC
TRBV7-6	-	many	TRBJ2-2	CASIGTANTGELFF	TGTGCCAGCATAGGGACGGCGAACACCGGGGAGCTGTTTTTT
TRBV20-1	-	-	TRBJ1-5	CSASGPLHNQPQHF	TGCAGTGCTAGTGGGCCGCTTCATAATCAGCCCCAGCATTTT
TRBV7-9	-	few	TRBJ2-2	CASSLQGVAGELFF	TGTGCCAGCAGCTTACAAGGGGTGGCCGGGGAGCTGTTTTTT
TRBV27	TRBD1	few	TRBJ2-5	CASSRGRQGRETQYF	TGTGCCAGCAGTCGGGGAAGACAGGGGCGGGAGACCCAGTACTTC
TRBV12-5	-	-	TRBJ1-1	CASGLNLRGIVRNTEAFF	TGTGCTAGTGGTTTGAATCTACGAGGGATTGTGAGGAACACTGAAGCTTTCTTT
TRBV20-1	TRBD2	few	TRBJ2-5	CSARGDFEAGGGQETQYF	TGCAGTGCTAGAGGGGACTTTGAAGCGGGGGGAGGGCAAGAGACCCAGTACTTC
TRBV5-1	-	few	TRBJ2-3	CASSLSPTGSTDTQYF	TGCGCCAGCAGCTTGTCCCCGACAGGAAGCACAGATACGCAGTATTTT
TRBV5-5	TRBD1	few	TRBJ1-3	CASSITGAGNTIYF	TGTGCCAGCAGCATAACAGGGGCTGGAAACACCATATATTTT
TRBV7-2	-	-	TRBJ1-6	CASSSIGRNSPLHF	TGTGCCAGCAGCTCTATAGGACGTAATTCACCCCTCCACTTT
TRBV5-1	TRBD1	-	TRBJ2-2	CASSFVGQGLIGELFF	TGCGCCAGCAGCTTCGTAGGACAGGGTTTAATCGGGGAGCTGTTTTTT
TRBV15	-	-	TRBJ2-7	CATSRELGQLGLEQYF	TGTGCCACCAGCAGAGAGTTAGGACAGTTAGGCCTCGAGCAGTACTTC
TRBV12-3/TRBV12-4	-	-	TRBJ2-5	CASSLNGVRQTQYF	TGTGCCAGCAGTTTAAATGGTGTCCGGCAGACCCAGTACTTC
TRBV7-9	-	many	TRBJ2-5	CASSGGQSTQYF	TGTGCCAGCAGCGGGGGACAATCGACCCAGTACTTC
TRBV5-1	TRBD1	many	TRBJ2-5	CASRRGQEQETQYF	TGCGCCAGCAGGAGAGGACAGGAACAAGAGACCCAGTACTTC
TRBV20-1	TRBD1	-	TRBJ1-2	CSAFRGQGAEGYTF	TGCAGTGCTTTTAGGGGACAGGGGGCCGAGGGCTACACCTTC
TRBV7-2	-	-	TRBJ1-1	CASSLKGVNTEAFF	TGTGCCAGCAGCTTAAAAGGGGTGAACACTGAAGCTTTCTTT
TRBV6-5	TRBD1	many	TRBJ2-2	CASSSIGTETGELFF	TGTGCCAGCAGTTCTATCGGGACAGAAACCGGGGAGCTGTTTTTT